The sequence of this TCR beta chain was determined in a study of OX40 agonist ivuxolimab in advanced cancers. Points from the study as a whole: The mean number of expanded clones was higher in CD8+ T cells than in CD4+.

The CDR3 is 14 residues long. Germline trimming cut 4 bases from V and 2 bases from J; bases unmatched to any gene: 3. Germline CDR1 and CDR2: SNHLY and FYNNEI. This clone showed up just a few times. Its specificity is not known. TCRdb keeps only in-frame clones here, not all; method: immunoSEQ multiplex PCR. The repertoire consists of 60,000 to 90,000 clones, with less than 85% occurring once and the leading ten covering roughly 0.41%. The sample here was CD4+ or CD8+ T cells sorted from blood, taken in a trial of the OX40 agonist ivuxolimab. The chain couples TRBV2 to TRBJ1-1; 8 bases match TRBD1. The TCR sequence derives from an adult with an advanced solid tumor such as melanoma, head and neck, liver or kidney cancer. The CDR3 region is CASSADRGNTEAFF. CDR3 bases: TGTGCCAGCAGTGCCGACAGGGGTAACACTGAAGCTTTCTTT.